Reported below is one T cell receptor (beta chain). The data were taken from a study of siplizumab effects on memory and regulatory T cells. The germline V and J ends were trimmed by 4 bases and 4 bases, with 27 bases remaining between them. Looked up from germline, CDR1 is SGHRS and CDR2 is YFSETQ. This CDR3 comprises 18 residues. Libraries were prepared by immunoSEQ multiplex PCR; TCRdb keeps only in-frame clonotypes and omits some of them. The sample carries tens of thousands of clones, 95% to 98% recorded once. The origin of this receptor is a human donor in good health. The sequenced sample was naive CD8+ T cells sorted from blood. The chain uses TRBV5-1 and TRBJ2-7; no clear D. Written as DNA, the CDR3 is TGCGCCAGCAGCGGGAATGATTATGAATCGGGTAGGTGGTACGAGCAGTACTTC. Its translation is CASSGNDYESGRWYEQYF.